The next 9 T cell receptor beta chains were all read from a single sample in a study of shared clonotypes between healthy human individuals. TCRdb's table, derived via immunoSEQ multiplex PCR, lists solely in-frame clones and lacks some. The sample includes some 1.5 million clones, under 99% seen only once; the top ten take 0.4% to 0.45%. The sequenced sample consisted of naive CD4+ T cells sorted from blood. Subset noted: CD45RA+ positively selected. These receptor sequences come from a man younger than 40 in good health.

This sequence joins TRBV5-4 and TRBJ1-1; 7 bases agree with TRBD1. Trimming at V came to 3 bases and at J to 0 bases, leaving 5 bases not matched to a gene. This CDR3 has 15 residues. CDR1 and CDR2 from the germline V gene are SGHNT and YYREEE (reference sequence). The CDR3 spells CASSYRGPMNTEAFF. The DNA of the CDR3 is TGTGCCAGCAGCTACAGGGGCCCCATGAACACTGAAGCTTTCTTT.

The chain joins TRBV19 to TRBJ2-4; D call uncertain. The V and J ends lost 6 bases and 11 bases respectively, with 17 bases between them. Looked up from germline, CDR1 is LNHDA and CDR2 is SQIVND (reference sequence). The CDR3 has 13 residues. The CDR3 bases are TGTGCCAGTAGCCTCGGCGGACCCCTGGTTCAGTACTTC. The encoded protein is CASSLGGPLVQYF.

V and J are TRBV27 and TRBJ1-5; no clear D. V was pared by 6 bases and J by 0 bases, with 12 bases between. The CDR3 spans 15 residues. Germline-derived CDR1 and CDR2 are MNHEY and SMNVEV (reference sequence). The CDR3 protein is CASRKTPNSNQPQHF. The CDR3 coding sequence is TGTGCCAGCAGAAAGACACCCAATAGCAATCAGCCCCAGCATTTT.

This chain connects TRBV6-5 to TRBJ2-7, with D unclear. The V and J ends lost 6 bases and 0 bases respectively, with 12 bases between them. Germline V gene sequence: CDR1 MNHEY, CDR2 SVGAGI. This CDR3 spans 14 amino acids. CDR3 region: CASSLQSFSYEQYF. As DNA, the CDR3 is TGTGCCAGCAGCCTCCAGAGCTTCTCCTACGAGCAGTACTTC.

The chain has TRBV5-1 and TRBJ2-1; D possibly corresponds to TRBD2 (6 bases). The V and J ends lost 0 bases and 8 bases respectively, with 9 bases between them. The CDR3 is made up of 13 amino acids. The V gene's germline CDR1 is SGHRS and CDR2 YFSETQ. The CDR3 coding sequence is TGCGCCAGCAGCTTGGAAGGGGAGGATGAGCAGTTCTTC. It encodes CASSLEGEDEQFF.

The rearrangement uses TRBV5-4 and TRBJ1-2; D gene uncertain. The CDR3 totals 15 residues. Trimming took 4 bases from V and 3 from J, leaving 16 bases between them. Germline V gene data show CDR1 as SGHNT and CDR2 as YYREEE (reference sequence). The CDR3 sequence: CASSPGVVRDYGYTF. CDR3 coding DNA: TGTGCCAGCAGCCCCGGGGTAGTCCGGGACTATGGCTACACCTTC.

The genes are TRBV6-1 and TRBJ2-7; the D gene is possibly TRBD1 (6 bases). This CDR3 is 14 amino acids long. V lost 7 bases and J 0 bases, leaving 13 bases between the germline ends. The V gene's germline CDR1 is MNHNS and CDR2 SASEGT. This CDR3 is CASTRQGNSYEQYF. The CDR3 DNA is TGTGCCAGCACCCGCCAGGGGAACTCCTACGAGCAGTACTTC.

The chain couples TRBV7-2 to TRBJ1-1; 7 bases map to TRBD1. The ends lost 4 bases at V and 11 bases at J; junction bases unmatched: 10. CDR1 and CDR2 (germline): SGHTA, FQGNSA. The CDR3 consists of 13 residues. CDR3 in amino acids: CASSSRQGGHAFF. CDR3 in DNA: TGTGCCAGCAGCTCCCGACAGGGAGGACACGCTTTCTTT.

The chain couples TRBV9 to TRBJ2-7; D ambiguous. Between the trimmed V and J ends, which lost 0 bases and 10 bases, there was a span of 17 bases. Per the germline V gene, CDR1 is SGDLS and CDR2 is YYNGEE. This CDR3 region has 14 residues. CDR3 nucleotides: TGTGCCAGCAGCGTAGCTGCCCCAACATCAATTCAGTACTTC. Encoded protein: CASSVAAPTSIQYF.